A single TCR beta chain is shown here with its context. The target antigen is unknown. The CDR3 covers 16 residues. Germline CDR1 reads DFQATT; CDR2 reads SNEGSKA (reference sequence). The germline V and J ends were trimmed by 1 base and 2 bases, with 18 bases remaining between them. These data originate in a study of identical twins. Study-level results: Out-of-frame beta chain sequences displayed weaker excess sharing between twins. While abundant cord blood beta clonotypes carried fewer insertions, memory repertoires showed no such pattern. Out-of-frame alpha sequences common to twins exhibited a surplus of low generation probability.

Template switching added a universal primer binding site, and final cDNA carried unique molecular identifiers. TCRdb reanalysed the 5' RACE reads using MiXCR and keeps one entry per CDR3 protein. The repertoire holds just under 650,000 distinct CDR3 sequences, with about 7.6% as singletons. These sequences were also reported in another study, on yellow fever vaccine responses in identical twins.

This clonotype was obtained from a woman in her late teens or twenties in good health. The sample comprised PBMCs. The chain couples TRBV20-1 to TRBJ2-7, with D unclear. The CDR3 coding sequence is TGCAGTGCTAGAGGGAGATCGGAGCGTAACACCTACGAGCAGTACTTC. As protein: CSARGRSERNTYEQYF.